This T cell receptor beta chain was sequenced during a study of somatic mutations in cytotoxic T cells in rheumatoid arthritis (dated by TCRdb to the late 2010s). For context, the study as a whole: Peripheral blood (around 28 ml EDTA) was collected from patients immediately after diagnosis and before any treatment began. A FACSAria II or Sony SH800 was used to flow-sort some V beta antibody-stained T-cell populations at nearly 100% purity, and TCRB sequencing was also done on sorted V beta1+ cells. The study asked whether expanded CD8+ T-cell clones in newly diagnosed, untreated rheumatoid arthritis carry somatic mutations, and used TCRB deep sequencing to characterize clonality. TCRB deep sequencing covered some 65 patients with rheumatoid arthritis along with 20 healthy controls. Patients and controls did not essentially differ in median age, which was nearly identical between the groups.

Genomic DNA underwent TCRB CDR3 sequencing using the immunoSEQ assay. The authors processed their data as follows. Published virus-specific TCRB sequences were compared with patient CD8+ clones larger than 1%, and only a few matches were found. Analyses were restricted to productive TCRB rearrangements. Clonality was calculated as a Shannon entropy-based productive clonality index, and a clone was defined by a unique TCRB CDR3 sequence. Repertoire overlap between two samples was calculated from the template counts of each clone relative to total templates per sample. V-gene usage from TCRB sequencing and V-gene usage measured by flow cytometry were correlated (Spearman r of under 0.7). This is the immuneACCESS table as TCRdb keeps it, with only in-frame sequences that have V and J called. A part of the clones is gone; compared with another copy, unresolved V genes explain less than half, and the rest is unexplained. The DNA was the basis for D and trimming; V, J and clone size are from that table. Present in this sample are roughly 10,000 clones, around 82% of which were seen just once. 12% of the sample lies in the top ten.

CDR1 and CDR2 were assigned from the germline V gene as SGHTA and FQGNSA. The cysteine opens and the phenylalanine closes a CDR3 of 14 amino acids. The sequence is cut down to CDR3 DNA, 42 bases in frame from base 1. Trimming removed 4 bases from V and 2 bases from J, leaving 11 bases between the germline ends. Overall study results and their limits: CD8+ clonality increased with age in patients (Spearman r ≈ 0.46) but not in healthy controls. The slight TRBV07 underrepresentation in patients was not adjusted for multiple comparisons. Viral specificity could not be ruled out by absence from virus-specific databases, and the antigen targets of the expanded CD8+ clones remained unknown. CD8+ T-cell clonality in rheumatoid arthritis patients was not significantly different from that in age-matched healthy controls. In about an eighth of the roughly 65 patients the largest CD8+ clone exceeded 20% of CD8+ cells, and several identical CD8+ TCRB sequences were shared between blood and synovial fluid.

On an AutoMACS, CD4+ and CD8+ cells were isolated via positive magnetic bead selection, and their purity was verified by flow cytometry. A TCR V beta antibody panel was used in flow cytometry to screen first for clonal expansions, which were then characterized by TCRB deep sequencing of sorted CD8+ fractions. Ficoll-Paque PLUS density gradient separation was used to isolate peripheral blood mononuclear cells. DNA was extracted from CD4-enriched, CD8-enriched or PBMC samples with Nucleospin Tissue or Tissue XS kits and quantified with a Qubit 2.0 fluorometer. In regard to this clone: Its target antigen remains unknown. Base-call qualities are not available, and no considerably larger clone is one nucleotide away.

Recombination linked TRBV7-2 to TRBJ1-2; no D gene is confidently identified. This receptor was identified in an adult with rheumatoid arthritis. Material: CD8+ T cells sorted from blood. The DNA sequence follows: TGTGCCAGCAGCTCTTCGGGAGGAAACTATGGCTACACCTTC. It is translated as CASSSSGGNYGYTF.